The subject of this entry is one T cell receptor beta chain. It has no known antigen specificity. The record has no base qualities; no much larger clone is one base away. This sample was taken from a study of T-cell reconstitution after alpha-beta-depleted transplantation in children (dated by TCRdb to 2016 to 2018). For the study in its entirety: The study quantitatively tracked T-cell immune reconstitution after TCRalphabeta/CD19-depleted allogeneic hematopoietic cell transplantation in children using TCR repertoire profiling. The research as a whole found: In some patients, high TCRbeta diversity at day 60 was attributed to recipient T cells and intrathymic progenitors that had survived conditioning. Over the following months the frequencies of hyperexpanded clones went down, and after one year T-cell counts and TCRbeta diversity were mostly credited to newly produced T cells. About two months after transplant, the apparently early recovery of alphabetaT-cell counts reportedly depended on just several hundred clones that had expanded rapidly and came from non-depleted graft cells.

In the paper's terms, the treatment or condition label means: allogeneic hematopoietic cell transplantation with graft depleted of TCRalphabeta T cells and CD19 B cells. Transplant recipients were children who received TCRalphabeta/CD19-depleted allogeneic hematopoietic cell grafts. The germline V end is reduced by 4 bases and the J end by 7 bases; junction bases left unmatched: 6. The CDR3 contains 14 residues, cysteine and phenylalanine counted. Only the CDR3 DNA stays, 42 bases, in frame from base 1. The CDR1 and CDR2 encoded by the germline V gene are SGDLS and YYNGEE. The library relied on PCR. Data came from an Illumina HiSeq 2500. TCR library preparation used molecular barcoding, with unique molecular identifiers applied to normalize quantification of the TCRbeta repertoire. TCRdb redid the processing of the public reads, applying fastp at Q25 and MiXCR, and retained in-frame beta chains. Identical CDR3 protein sequences are pooled into one entry, listed with their most common genes and DNA. Here the sample has around 180,000 distinct CDR3 sequences; around 10% occur a single time. The ten largest make up about 13% of the sample.

The sample was PBMCs, taken before TCRalphabeta/CD19-depleted stem cell transplant. Here the chain combines TRBV9 and TRBJ2-4, and TRBD1 matches 9 of the central bases. The receptor was isolated from a boy between 2 and 10 years old with acute myeloid leukemia, due to receive a stem cell transplant. The nucleotide sequence is given as TGTGCCAGCAGCCGGCGGGACAGGGCCAACATTCAGTACTTC. Translated, it reads CASSRRDRANIQYF.